The next 9 T cell receptor beta chains were all read from a single sample in a study of cytomegalovirus exposure and HLA in healthy donors. Use of 60 Vbeta and 13 Jbeta primers characterized the PCR. The protocol was immunoSEQ multiplex PCR, while the TCRdb copy is restricted to in-frame clones and leaves out a portion. The sample includes over 85,000 clones, 7.6% of them seen just once. Sequencing was performed on PBMCs. All receptors come from a man aged 50 to 60 in good health and CMV-seronegative.

This clone has more than one count but fewer than ten. The V call is TRBV6-1, the J call TRBJ1-3, with no clear D. CDR1 MNHNS and CDR2 SASEGT come from the germline V gene. V shed 0 bases and J shed 2 bases, with 14 bases lying between them. The CDR3 sequence is 17 residues long. The chain's CDR3 is CASSEARGGGTGNTIYF. Written as DNA, the CDR3 is TGTGCCAGCAGTGAAGCGCGGGGAGGTGGAACTGGAAACACCATATATTTT.

This clone turned up a few times. V and J are TRBV28 and TRBJ2-4; TRBD2 matches 8 bases. This CDR3 has 14 residues. CDR1 MDHEN and CDR2 SYDVKM come from the germline V gene. The junction had 7 bases not matched to a gene; V was cut back by 5 bases and J by 7 bases. The CDR3 DNA sequence: TGTGCCAGCAGTCCTGGCGGGGGGCTTAACATTCAGTACTTC. Translating gives CASSPGGGLNIQYF.

This clone was picked up a small number of times. The CDR3 region is CASSQDWGPWGHTEAFF. In DNA, the CDR3 is TGCGCCAGCAGCCAAGACTGGGGGCCGTGGGGTCATACTGAAGCTTTCTTT. This chain links TRBV4-3 with TRBJ1-1, with TRBD1 as a possible D gene (6 bases). Germline V gene sequence: CDR1 LGHNA, CDR2 YSLEER. The CDR3 has 17 amino acids. Trimming shortened V by 0 bases and J by 5 bases, and 19 bases separated the two germline ends.

As concerns this clone: At one boundary the junction diverges from the germline segment, which might be a read error. The chain couples TRBV5-4 to TRBJ1-6; 8 nucleotides line up with TRBD1. The CDR3 contains 14 residues. The germline CDR1 and CDR2 sequences are SGHNT and YYREEE (reference sequence). This CDR3 reads CASRLGQDGSPLHF. The CDR3 DNA sequence: TGTGCCAGCAGGTTGGGACAGGACGGCTCACCCCTCCACTTT.

There are a few counts of this clone. The genes are TRBV7-8 and TRBJ1-5; D is undetermined. V shed 4 bases and J shed 5 bases, with 12 bases lying between them. This CDR3 region has 14 residues. Germline values: CDR1 SGHVS, CDR2 FQNEAQ. CDR3: CASSSAGHDQPQHF. As DNA, the CDR3 is TGTGCCAGCAGCTCAGCGGGCCACGATCAGCCCCAGCATTTT.

The V call is TRBV28, the J call TRBJ1-2, with TRBD1 matching over 8 bases. Germline assignment: CDR1 MDHEN and CDR2 SYDVKM. This CDR3 is 16 amino acids long. V lost 2 bases, J lost 5 bases, and 10 bases stayed unmatched. The CDR3 region has the DNA TGTGCCAGCAGTTTACGGGCAGGGGGCGGTGGGTATGGCTACACCTTC. Encoded protein: CASSLRAGGGGYGYTF.

This sequence joins TRBV2 and TRBJ2-1; the match to TRBD2 covers 7 bases. Trimming removed 7 bases from V and 8 bases from J; junction bases left unmatched: 11. This CDR3 is 14 amino acids long. Germline CDR1 is SNHLY and CDR2 is FYNNEI. CDR3 DNA: TGTGCCAGCACAGAGTGGGACTACGTCCATGAGCAGTTCTTC. This sequence encodes CASTEWDYVHEQFF.

This clone turned up a few times. The chain links TRBV6-1 to TRBJ1-5, with 11 bases lining up with TRBD1. The CDR3 is 19 residues long. The V and J ends lost 3 bases and 0 bases, in that order; junction bases with no gene match: 10. The germline V gene encodes CDR1 MNHNS and CDR2 SASEGT. CDR3 sequence (DNA): TGTGCCAGCAGTGATCCCGGGACAGGGGGAAGACGTAGCAATCAGCCCCAGCATTTT. It specifies CASSDPGTGGRRSNQPQHF.

V and J are TRBV2 and TRBJ1-2, with 10 bases fitting TRBD1. Trimming cost V 1 base and J 4 bases; bases outside gene matches: 3. Germline lookup yields CDR1 SNHLY and CDR2 FYNNEI. The CDR3 has 15 amino acids. In nucleotides, the CDR3 is TGTGCCAGCAGTGAAGGAGGACAGGGGGGCTATGGCTACACCTTC. This encodes CASSEGGQGGYGYTF.